The 12 T cell receptor beta chains below all came from one sample that was sequenced in a study of radiotherapy plus CTLA-4 blockade in lung cancer. Method: immunoSEQ multiplex PCR; TCRdb's copy keeps in-frame clones and lacks some. The sample holds just under 60,000 clones, 65% to 80% seen once. The sequencing used peripheral blood, collected from a patient treated with radiotherapy plus ipilimumab. These receptors were collected from a human donor with non-small cell lung cancer whose response to radiotherapy plus ipilimumab could not be evaluated.

This CDR3 reads CASRVARGTKNIQYF. The CDR3 DNA reads TGTGCCAGCAGAGTGGCCAGGGGAACCAAAAACATTCAGTACTTC. J is TRBJ2-4 and V is TRBV2, with TRBD1 as a possible D gene (6 bases). This CDR3 region has 15 residues. V was shortened by 6 bases and J by 2 bases, with 14 bases between the two germline ends. CDR1 and CDR2 (germline): SNHLY, FYNNEI.

V gene TRBV11-1 combines with J gene TRBJ2-5; D perhaps matches TRBD1 (6 bases). Germline values: CDR1 SGHAT, CDR2 FQDESV (reference sequence). The CDR3 sequence is 13 residues long. V was shortened by 1 base and J by 4 bases, with 7 bases between the two germline ends. In DNA, the CDR3 is TGTGCCAGCAGCTTAGTCAGGGGAGAGACCCAGTACTTC. This translates into CASSLVRGETQYF.

The table lists this clone with many counts. The chain recombines TRBV7-9 with TRBJ1-2; no clear D gene. The length of the CDR3 is 14 residues. Germline CDR1 SEHNR, CDR2 FQNEAQ (reference sequence). V gave up 8 bases and J gave up 4 bases, with 17 bases separating them. The CDR3 sequence: CASSGTPSSYGYTF. DNA for the CDR3: TGTGCCAGCTCAGGAACCCCAAGTTCCTATGGCTACACCTTC.

This chain links TRBV7-9 with TRBJ2-6; tentatively, D is TRBD1 (6 bases). The CDR3 runs to 16 residues. Germline lookup yields CDR1 SEHNR and CDR2 FQNEAQ (reference sequence). The V and J ends lost 2 bases and 2 bases respectively, with 10 bases between them. The CDR3 DNA reads as TGTGCCAGCAGCTTAATAGAGGGGGCTGGGGCCAACGTCCTGACTTTC. Its translation: CASSLIEGAGANVLTF.

This chain joins TRBV4-1 and TRBJ2-2; no clear D. CDR1 is MGHRA, CDR2 YSYEKL, per germline. The CDR3 consists of 17 residues. Between the trimmed V and J ends, which lost 3 bases and 1 base, there was a span of 15 bases. For the CDR3, the DNA is TGCGCCAGCAGCCACCAAAACTACCGAGAGAACACCGGGGAGCTGTTTTTT. Protein: CASSHQNYRENTGELFF.

This chain connects TRBV5-1 to TRBJ2-5; D is ambiguous. The CDR3 sequence is 12 residues long. Trimming cost V 1 base and J 2 bases, with 3 bases left between them. Looked up from germline, CDR1 is SGHRS and CDR2 is YFSETQ. The CDR3 sequence: CASSLTQETQYF. CDR3 nucleotides: TGCGCCAGCAGCTTGACTCAAGAGACCCAGTACTTC.

The chain employs TRBV27 and TRBJ2-5; 7 nucleotides agree with TRBD1. CDR3 length equals 15 residues. Germline values: CDR1 MNHEY, CDR2 SMNVEV (reference sequence). Trimming at V came to 2 bases and at J to 4 bases, leaving 7 bases not matched to a gene. For the CDR3, the DNA is TGTGCCAGCAGTTTACTCCCGAGACAGGGAGAGACCCAGTACTTC. Its translation is CASSLLPRQGETQYF.

This clone was seen a single time. The chain uses TRBV4-1 and TRBJ2-1; D is unresolved. V was pared by 1 base and J by 6 bases, with 13 bases between. The CDR3 consists of 15 residues. Germline assignment: CDR1 MGHRA and CDR2 YSYEKL. CDR3 sequence: CASSQVGGVTNEQFF. The CDR3 DNA sequence: TGCGCCAGCAGCCAAGTGGGTGGAGTGACCAATGAGCAGTTCTTC.

J is TRBJ2-3 and V is TRBV11-2, with a tentative D call TRBD2 (5 bases). V gave up 3 bases and J gave up 0 bases, with 10 bases separating them. This CDR3 comprises 15 residues. Germline V gives CDR1 SGHAT, CDR2 FQNNGV. CDR3 bases: TGTGCCAGCAGCTTTAGCGCTCCTAGCACAGATACGCAGTATTTT. Translation: CASSFSAPSTDTQYF.

The chain has TRBV6-5 and TRBJ2-7; TRBD1 aligns across 8 bases. The V and J ends lost 2 bases and 3 bases, in that order; junction bases with no gene match: 3. In germline, CDR1 is MNHEY, CDR2 SVGAGI. This CDR3 is built from 14 residues. The CDR3 coding sequence is TGTGCCAGCAGTTACAGTGACAGGGGCTACGAGCAGTACTTC. It yields the protein CASSYSDRGYEQYF.

This clone came up a few times. The rearrangement joins TRBV6-5 to TRBJ2-1, with 8 bases aligning to TRBD2. This CDR3 spans 15 amino acids. V shed 7 bases and J 2 bases; nucleotides not matched to a gene: 7. The V gene's germline CDR1 is MNHEY and CDR2 SVGAGI. CDR3 residues: CASNLAGTPYNEQFF. CDR3 bases: TGTGCCAGCAATTTAGCGGGAACCCCCTACAATGAGCAGTTCTTC.

The genes are TRBV5-1 and TRBJ2-5; D is perhaps TRBD2 (5 bases). CDR1 is SGHRS and CDR2 is YFSETQ in the germline V gene. Trimming pared 4 bases from V and 4 bases from J, leaving 8 bases between. CDR3 length equals 12 residues. Here the CDR3 DNA reads TGCGCCAGCAGCGCTGAGGGAGAGACCCAGTACTTC. As protein: CASSAEGETQYF.